This is a list of T cell receptor beta chains from one sample in a study of cytomegalovirus exposure and HLA in healthy donors. Method: immunoSEQ multiplex PCR; TCRdb's copy keeps in-frame clones and lacks some. The sample includes roughly 200,000 clones, around 80% of them seen just once. Sequencing input: PBMCs. These receptors all come from an older woman in good health and CMV-seropositive. Each CDR3 is given with its conserved first and last residue. A D gene is named only where the DNA matches it firmly. For some rows the clone size is stated as once, few or many, or as a class when expanded; others skip it.

>TRBJ2-1|TRBV7-3|.|.
CASSSQTYNEQFF
TGTGCCAGCAGCTCCCAAACCTACAATGAGCAGTTCTTC
>TRBJ1-2|TRBV2|.|.
CASKRSYGYTF
TGTGCCAGCAAGCGCAGCTATGGCTACACCTTC
>TRBJ1-5|TRBV10-2|.|.
CASRKTDHSNQPQHF
TGCGCCAGCAGGAAGACAGATCATAGCAATCAGCCCCAGCATTTT
>TRBJ2-5|TRBV5-4|.|TRBD1
CASTSLGTGIKETQYF
TGTGCCAGCACCTCACTGGGGACAGGCATAAAAGAGACCCAGTACTTC
>TRBJ2-5|TRBV2|once|TRBD2
CASKERGTSVGRTQYF
TGTGCCAGCAAAGAGAGGGGGACTAGCGTTGGGCGGACCCAGTACTTC
>TRBJ1-1|TRBV19|once|TRBD1
CASRTGSTEAFF
TGTGCCAGTAGGACAGGGAGCACTGAAGCTTTCTTT
>TRBJ2-7|TRBV6-1|few|.
CASSVLLGDDNEQYF
TGTGCCAGCAGCGTCCTACTCGGGGATGACAACGAGCAGTACTTC
>TRBJ2-5|TRBV12-5|.|TRBD1
CARDRGRGETQYF
TGTGCTAGAGACAGGGGGCGCGGAGAGACCCAGTACTTC
>TRBJ1-4|TRBV6-6|.|TRBD1
CASSYPLTGRNEKLFF
TGTGCCAGCAGTTACCCCTTGACAGGGAGGAATGAAAAACTGTTTTTT
>TRBJ1-4|TRBV7-2|.|.
CASSLQSSEKLFF
TGTGCCAGCAGCTTACAGTCCTCTGAAAAACTGTTTTTT
>TRBJ2-6|TRBV30|.|.
CAWTVGLTGANVLTF
TGTGCCTGGACTGTGGGGCTGACTGGGGCCAACGTCCTGACTTTC
>TRBJ1-5|TRBV6-1|few|.
CASRDSHSNQPQHF
TGTGCCAGCAGGGACAGCCATAGCAATCAGCCCCAGCATTTT
>TRBJ1-2|TRBV30|.|.
CAWSRGGYGYTF
TGTGCCTGGTCTAGGGGGGGCTATGGCTACACCTTC
>TRBJ2-3|TRBV6-5|.|TRBD2
CASSPTSEPTDTQYF
TGTGCCAGCAGCCCCACTAGCGAGCCCACAGATACGCAGTATTTT
>TRBJ1-2|TRBV15|few|.
CATSRVAGLGYGYTF
TGTGCCACCAGCAGAGTCGCAGGGTTGGGCTATGGCTACACCTTC
>TRBJ2-5|TRBV30|.|.
CAWSVGLQETQYF
TGTGCCTGGAGTGTGGGCTTGCAAGAGACCCAGTACTTC
>TRBJ2-7|TRBV30|.|.
CAWSDGQQYEQYF
TGTGCCTGGAGTGACGGACAGCAATACGAGCAGTACTTC
>TRBJ2-7|TRBV9|.|TRBD2
CASSVGTSGTHEQYF
TGTGCCAGCAGCGTAGGAACTAGCGGGACCCACGAGCAGTACTTC
>TRBJ2-5|TRBV7-3|.|TRBD2
CASSPGGAGEETQYF
TGTGCCAGCAGCCCTGGAGGAGCGGGGGAAGAGACCCAGTACTTC
>TRBJ2-7|TRBV6-1|.|.
CASMSVTYEQYF
TGTGCCAGCATGTCGGTCACCTACGAGCAGTACTTC
>TRBJ2-7|TRBV7-7|.|TRBD2
CASSLGSGSYEQYF
TGTGCTAGCAGCTTAGGTAGCGGGAGCTACGAGCAGTACTTC
>TRBJ2-3|TRBV5-3|few|TRBD2
CARSPPGLAAHSTDTQYF
TGTGCCAGAAGCCCGCCGGGACTAGCGGCCCATAGCACAGATACGCAGTATTTT
>TRBJ2-2|TRBV7-9|.|.
CASSFTGPGELFF
TGTGCCAGCAGTTTCACAGGGCCCGGGGAGCTGTTTTTT
>TRBJ1-2|TRBV6-5|.|TRBD1
CASSSALRGRNYGYTF
TGTGCCAGCAGTTCCGCCCTCAGGGGGCGTAACTATGGCTACACCTTC
>TRBJ2-7|TRBV2|.|.
CASLISYEQYF
TGTGCCAGCCTAATCTCCTACGAGCAGTACTTC
>TRBJ2-7|TRBV2|.|TRBD2
CASSVDADGQILAGRSSYEQYF
TGTGCCAGCAGTGTTGATGCTGACGGACAGATCCTAGCGGGGAGGAGCTCCTACGAGCAGTACTTC
>TRBJ1-5|TRBV4-2|few|.
CASSQVTTGNQPQHF
TGTGCCAGCAGCCAAGTTACAACAGGCAATCAGCCCCAGCATTTT
>TRBJ1-1|TRBV9|few|TRBD1
CASTLRDRGNTEAFF
TGTGCCAGCACACTAAGGGACAGGGGAAACACTGAAGCTTTCTTT